Listed below are T cell receptor beta chains from one sample, sequenced in a study of blood T cell repertoires in COVID-19. Only in-frame clones appear in the TCRdb table, and some are missing; sequencing was by immunoSEQ multiplex PCR. Of 150,000 to 200,000 clones listed, 60% to 85% are singletons. Sequencing used peripheral blood. The receptor source for this set is a man in his sixties with active or convalescent COVID-19. The CDR3 runs from the conserved cysteine through the conserved F or W. The D gene is left open where the match is weak. Not all rows give a size; the values are once, few, many and, for expanded clones, a class.

size: -; J: TRBJ2-1; V: TRBV4-3; D: -; CDR3: CASSQNPGAYNEQFF; DNA: TGCGCCAGCAGCCAAAACCCGGGGGCCTACAATGAGCAGTTCTTC
size: -; J: TRBJ2-3; V: TRBV28; D: -; CDR3: CASSSPPGGTDTQYF; DNA: TGTGCCAGCAGTAGCCCGCCCGGGGGCACAGATACGCAGTATTTT
size: -; J: TRBJ2-3; V: TRBV6-2/TRBV6-3; D: -; CDR3: CASSYQGPDTQYF; DNA: TGTGCCAGCAGTTACCAGGGCCCAGATACGCAGTATTTT
size: few; J: TRBJ2-3; V: TRBV6-5; D: -; CDR3: CASSYPRADTQYF; DNA: TGTGCCAGCAGTTACCCCCGGGCAGATACGCAGTATTTT
size: -; J: TRBJ1-4; V: TRBV5-1; D: -; CDR3: CASSLSRGNEKLFF; DNA: TGCGCCAGCAGCTTGAGCAGGGGTAATGAAAAACTGTTTTTT
size: -; J: TRBJ1-5; V: TRBV19; D: -; CDR3: CASSISGGQPQHF; DNA: TGTGCCAGTAGTATATCGGGAGGTCAGCCCCAGCATTTT
size: -; J: TRBJ2-7; V: TRBV6-2/TRBV6-3; D: TRBD1; CDR3: CASSYWTGPSWEQYF; DNA: TGTGCCAGCAGTTACTGGACAGGCCCCTCGTGGGAGCAGTACTTC
size: -; J: TRBJ1-1; V: TRBV11-2; D: -; CDR3: CASSIQQDTEAFF; DNA: TGTGCCAGCAGCATCCAGCAGGACACTGAAGCTTTCTTT
size: -; J: TRBJ1-5; V: TRBV5-4; D: -; CDR3: CASSADRFQPQHF; DNA: TGTGCCAGCAGCGCGGACAGATTCCAGCCCCAGCATTTT
size: few; J: TRBJ1-5; V: TRBV29-1; D: -; CDR3: CSAASGYNQPQHF; DNA: TGCAGCGCCGCGAGCGGATACAATCAGCCCCAGCATTTT
size: -; J: TRBJ1-5; V: TRBV27; D: -; CDR3: CASGADSGLDNQPQHF; DNA: TGTGCCAGCGGCGCCGACAGCGGGCTGGACAATCAGCCCCAGCATTTT
size: -; J: TRBJ1-4; V: TRBV30; D: -; CDR3: CAWMGADREKLFF; DNA: TGTGCCTGGATGGGGGCGGATAGAGAAAAACTGTTTTTT
size: -; J: TRBJ1-6; V: TRBV19; D: TRBD1; CDR3: CASSTDRNSPLHF; DNA: TGTGCCAGTAGTACGGACAGGAATTCACCCCTCCACTTT
size: -; J: TRBJ2-5; V: TRBV3-1/TRBV3-2; D: TRBD2; CDR3: CASSQGLAGVGYF; DNA: TGTGCCAGCAGTCAGGGACTAGCGGGGGTTGGGTACTTC
size: -; J: TRBJ1-1; V: TRBV18; D: -; CDR3: CASSSGVGMNTEAFF; DNA: TGTGCCAGCTCATCGGGGGTGGGAATGAACACTGAAGCTTTCTTT
size: -; J: TRBJ1-6; V: TRBV27; D: -; CDR3: CASRRGGYNSPLHF; DNA: TGTGCCAGCAGGAGGGGAGGGTATAATTCACCCCTCCACTTT
size: -; J: TRBJ2-7; V: TRBV29-1; D: TRBD1; CDR3: CSVQGAGYEQYF; DNA: TGCAGCGTTCAGGGGGCGGGCTACGAGCAGTACTTC
size: few; J: TRBJ2-1; V: TRBV7-6; D: TRBD2; CDR3: CASSLVMSSGVYNEQFF; DNA: TGTGCCAGCAGCTTAGTGATGTCTAGCGGAGTATACAATGAGCAGTTCTTC
size: -; J: TRBJ2-7; V: TRBV7-2; D: -; CDR3: CASVKRAGYYEQYF; DNA: TGTGCCAGCGTCAAAAGGGCAGGGTACTACGAGCAGTACTTC
size: -; J: TRBJ2-7; V: TRBV2; D: -; CDR3: CASSEVRGYEQYF; DNA: TGTGCCAGCAGTGAAGTTAGGGGCTACGAGCAGTACTTC
size: few; J: TRBJ2-6; V: TRBV5-4; D: TRBD2; CDR3: CASSWGGSGANVLTF; DNA: TGTGCCAGCAGCTGGGGGGGCTCTGGGGCCAACGTCCTGACTTTC
size: -; J: TRBJ2-7; V: TRBV7-2; D: -; CDR3: CASRGAGYEQYF; DNA: TGTGCCTCCAGGGGGGCGGGTTACGAGCAGTACTTC
size: -; J: TRBJ1-1; V: TRBV24-1; D: TRBD1; CDR3: CATSDRGRRRAFF; DNA: TGTGCCACCAGCGACAGGGGTCGACGTCGGGCTTTCTTT
size: -; J: TRBJ1-5; V: TRBV10-3; D: -; CDR3: CAISEHRDGQPQHF; DNA: TGTGCCATCAGTGAGCACAGGGACGGACAGCCCCAGCATTTT
size: -; J: TRBJ1-2; V: TRBV13; D: -; CDR3: CASSYSGGNYGYTF; DNA: TGTGCCAGCAGCTATAGCGGGGGCAACTATGGCTACACCTTC
size: -; J: TRBJ2-7; V: TRBV2; D: -; CDR3: CASIRSYEQYF; DNA: TGTGCCAGCATTAGGAGCTACGAGCAGTACTTC
size: -; J: TRBJ2-7; V: TRBV9; D: -; CDR3: CASSAGPGSYEQYF; DNA: TGTGCCAGCAGCGCCGGGCCGGGATCCTACGAGCAGTACTTC
size: -; J: TRBJ2-5; V: TRBV19; D: -; CDR3: CASSSPRARQETQYF; DNA: TGTGCCAGTAGCTCACCGCGGGCCCGACAAGAGACCCAGTACTTC
size: -; J: TRBJ2-2; V: TRBV9; D: TRBD2; CDR3: CASSTPTSGRNTGELFF; DNA: TGTGCCAGCAGCACACCCACTAGCGGGAGAAACACCGGGGAGCTGTTTTTT
size: -; J: TRBJ1-5; V: TRBV20-1; D: -; CDR3: CSATSSGPQHF; DNA: TGCAGTGCTACGTCCTCCGGGCCCCAGCATTTT
size: -; J: TRBJ2-3; V: TRBV11-3; D: -; CDR3: CASSLGGPYSTDTQYF; DNA: TGTGCCAGCAGCTTGGGTGGGCCCTATAGCACAGATACGCAGTATTTT
size: -; J: TRBJ1-6; V: TRBV28; D: -; CDR3: CASTPSGGYNSPLHF; DNA: TGTGCCAGCACCCCCTCGGGGGGCTATAATTCACCCCTCCACTTT
size: -; J: TRBJ1-3; V: TRBV11-2; D: -; CDR3: CASSFRGPSGNTIYF; DNA: TGTGCCAGCAGCTTCAGAGGTCCCTCTGGAAACACCATATATTTT
size: -; J: TRBJ2-2; V: TRBV7-6; D: TRBD2; CDR3: CASSLAGLAGALSNTGELFF; DNA: TGTGCCAGCAGCTTAGCGGGACTAGCGGGCGCCCTTTCGAACACCGGGGAGCTGTTTTTT
size: -; J: TRBJ2-3; V: TRBV9; D: -; CDR3: CASSVGASSTDTQYF; DNA: TGTGCCAGCAGCGTAGGGGCGTCTAGCACAGATACGCAGTATTTT